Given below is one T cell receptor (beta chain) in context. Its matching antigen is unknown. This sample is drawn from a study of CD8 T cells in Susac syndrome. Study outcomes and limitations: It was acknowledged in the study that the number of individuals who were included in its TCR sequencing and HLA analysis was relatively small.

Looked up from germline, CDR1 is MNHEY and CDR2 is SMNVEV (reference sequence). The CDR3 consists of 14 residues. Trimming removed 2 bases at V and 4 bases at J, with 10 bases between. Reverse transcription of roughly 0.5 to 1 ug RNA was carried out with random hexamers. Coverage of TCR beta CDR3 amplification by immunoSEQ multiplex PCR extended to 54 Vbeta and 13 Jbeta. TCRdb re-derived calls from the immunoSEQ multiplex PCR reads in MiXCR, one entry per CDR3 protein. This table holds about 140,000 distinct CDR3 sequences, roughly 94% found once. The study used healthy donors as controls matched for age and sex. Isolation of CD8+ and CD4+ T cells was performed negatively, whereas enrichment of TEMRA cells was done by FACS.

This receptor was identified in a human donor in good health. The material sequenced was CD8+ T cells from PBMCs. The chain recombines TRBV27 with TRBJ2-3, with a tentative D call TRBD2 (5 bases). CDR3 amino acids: CASSLVLEPDTQYF. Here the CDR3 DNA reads TGTGCCAGCAGTTTAGTACTAGAGCCAGATACGCAGTATTTT.